The source of this T cell receptor beta chain is a study of blood T cells in healthy people across ages. Points from the study as a whole: Long-lived donors had more naive CD4+ cells and higher diversity than aged donors. Estimates of diversity drawn from one million T cells were considered underestimates. No conclusive comparison of naive versus antigen-experienced cells was possible with unsorted PBMCs.

As regards this clonotype: Its antigen is not known.

A J-beta primer mix and a sample-barcoded 5' primer were used in a second PCR of about 7 to 12 cycles. Sequencing recovered at least 3 million CDR3-containing paired-end reads from each sample. TCRdb called the 5' RACE reads again in MiXCR, with one record for every CDR3 protein. The profile shows 650,000 to 950,000 distinct CDR3 sequences, roughly 44% of them singletons. Germline trimming cut 4 bases from V and 11 bases from J; bases unmatched to any gene: 9. The CDR3 runs 13 residues. The receptor was derived from a man between 60 and 75 years old in good health. V gene TRBV12-3 or TRBV12-4 combines with J gene TRBJ2-5; 8 bases agree with TRBD1. Sample: blood. CDR3 sequence reads: CASSWGTGNEQYF. The CDR3 DNA follows: TGTGCCAGCAGTTGGGGGACAGGTAATGAGCAGTACTTC.